The rows below give T cell receptor beta chains drawn from one sample of a study of brain T cells in children with intractable seizures. Measured with immunoSEQ multiplex PCR; TCRdb has only the in-frame clones, and not every one. The table shows 100,000 to 120,000 clones, with 85% to 95% occurring only once. The sequencing used peripheral blood, collected at surgery. These receptors were obtained from a boy less than two years old with hemimegalencephaly and intractable seizures. Each CDR3 is given with its conserved first and last residue. A D gene is named only where the DNA matches it firmly. Not every row has a clone size; where given, it reads once, few, many or a size class.

V	D	J	size	DNA	CDR3
TRBV24-1	NA	TRBJ2-2	NA	TGTGCCACCAGTGACATACAGAGCCCGGAGCTGTTTTTT	CATSDIQSPELFF
TRBV30	TRBD1	TRBJ1-5	NA	TGTGCCTGGCCCCGGGACAGTGACCAGCCCCAGCATTTT	CAWPRDSDQPQHF
TRBV13	NA	TRBJ1-5	once	TGTGCCAGCAGCGGACCCGGGGCAGGGGGCAATCAGCCCCAGCATTTT	CASSGPGAGGNQPQHF
TRBV3-1/TRBV3-2	NA	TRBJ2-1	once	TGTGCCAGCAGCCCGCGAAATGTCGCGGGTATGAGCTCCTACAATGAGCAGTTCTTC	CASSPRNVAGMSSYNEQFF
TRBV6-5	NA	TRBJ1-1	NA	TGTGCCAGCAGTTACCAGGACTTCACTGAAGCTTTCTTT	CASSYQDFTEAFF
TRBV28	NA	TRBJ2-3	NA	TGTGCCAGCAGTTTAGGGGTTAGCACAGATACGCAGTATTTT	CASSLGVSTDTQYF
TRBV11-2	NA	TRBJ2-4	NA	TGTGCCAGCAGCTTGGGGCTAGTAGCCAAAAACATTCAGTACTTC	CASSLGLVAKNIQYF
TRBV28	NA	TRBJ1-1	NA	TGTGCCAGCAGTTTAATGTCAGGGGTGGCTGAAGCTTTCTTT	CASSLMSGVAEAFF
TRBV7-3	TRBD1	TRBJ1-1	NA	TGTGCCAGCAGCCCTACAGGGGGCGCGGGGGACACTGAAGCTTTCTTT	CASSPTGGAGDTEAFF
TRBV7-3	NA	TRBJ2-1	NA	TGTGCCAGCAGCTTAATGCGGGTGGGTTACAATGAGCAGTTCTTC	CASSLMRVGYNEQFF
TRBV14	NA	TRBJ2-1	NA	TGTGCCAGCAGCCAACGCGGGGCCCACAATGAGCAGTTCTTC	CASSQRGAHNEQFF
TRBV4-2	NA	TRBJ1-4	NA	TGTGCCAGCAGCCTTACGACTGGGGGAGAACTGTTTTTT	CASSLTTGGELFF
TRBV19	NA	TRBJ2-7	NA	TGTGCCAGTAGTAACCGGTGGGGCTACGCCTCCTACGAGCAGTACTTC	CASSNRWGYASYEQYF
TRBV27	TRBD1	TRBJ1-2	NA	TGTGCCAATCCCTCTAAAACACAGGGGTTTAACTATGGCTACACCTTC	CANPSKTQGFNYGYTF
TRBV7-9	NA	TRBJ1-1	NA	TGTGCCAGCAGCTTAAAGGTATCCCCGAACACTGAAGCTTTCTTT	CASSLKVSPNTEAFF
TRBV6-1	NA	TRBJ2-7	NA	TGTGCCAGCAGTGGGGGGCTGGCTGGCAGGGGGGGTAGGGAGCAGTACTTC	CASSGGLAGRGGREQYF